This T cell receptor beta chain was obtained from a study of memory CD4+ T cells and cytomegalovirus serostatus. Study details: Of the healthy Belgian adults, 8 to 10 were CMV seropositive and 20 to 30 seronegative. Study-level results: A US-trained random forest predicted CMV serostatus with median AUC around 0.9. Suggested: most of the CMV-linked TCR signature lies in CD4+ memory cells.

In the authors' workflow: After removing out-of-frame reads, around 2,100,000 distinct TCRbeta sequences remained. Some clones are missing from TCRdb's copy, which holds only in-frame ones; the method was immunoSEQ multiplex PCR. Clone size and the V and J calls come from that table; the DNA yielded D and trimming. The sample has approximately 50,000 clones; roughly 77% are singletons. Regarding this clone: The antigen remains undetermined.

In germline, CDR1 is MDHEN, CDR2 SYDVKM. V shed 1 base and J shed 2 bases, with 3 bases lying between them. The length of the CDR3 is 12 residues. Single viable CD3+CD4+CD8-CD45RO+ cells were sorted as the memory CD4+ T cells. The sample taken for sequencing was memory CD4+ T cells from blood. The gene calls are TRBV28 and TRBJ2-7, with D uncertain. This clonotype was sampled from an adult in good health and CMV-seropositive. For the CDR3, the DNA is TGTGCCAGCAGTTTATACACCTACGAGCAGTACTTC. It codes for CASSLYTYEQYF.